This record looks at one T cell receptor beta chain sequence and its context. The antigen remains undetermined. A much larger clone lies a single base off, so this may be a read error. The iRepertoire nested amplicon-rescue multiplex PCR amplified TCR alpha and beta CDR3s from RNA. For one-step reverse transcription and amplification, about 90-400 ng of tissue mRNA or PBMC total RNA was used. TCRdb used MiXCR to reprocess the multiplex PCR reads, holding one entry per CDR3 protein. The table has around 190,000 distinct CDR3 sequences, under 55% seen once. This record comes from a study of glioma-infiltrating T cells. The study, taken as a whole, reports: Tissue and blood shared very few CDR3 sequences. Tissue-blood divergence was below expectation in non-neoplastic patients, above in gliomas.

In germline, CDR1 is SGHTA, CDR2 FQGNSA. V lost 5 bases, J lost 5 bases, and 10 bases stayed unmatched. This CDR3 region has 15 residues. Sequencing input: glioma tissue, nonneoplastic brain tissue, or PBMCs (not recorded which). The genes are TRBV7-2 and TRBJ2-7; 9 nucleotides align to TRBD2. This TCR came from a human donor with low-grade glioma or glioblastoma, undergoing nonglioma brain surgery, or in good health (not recorded which). Here the CDR3 reads CASSQGLAGAHEQYF. The CDR3 region has the DNA TGTGCCAGCAGCCAAGGATTAGCGGGAGCCCACGAGCAGTACTTC. The full variable domain, with the rest looked up from reference TRBV7-2 and TRBJ2-7, is GAGVSQSPSNKVTEKGKDVELRCDPISGHTALYWYRQSLGQGLEFLIYFQGNSAPDKSGLPSDRFSAERTGGSVSTLTIQRTQQEDSAVYLCASSQGLAGAHEQYFGPGTRLTVT.